Below are 6 T cell receptor beta chains sequenced from a single sample in a study of blood T cell repertoires in COVID-19. The table came from immunoSEQ multiplex PCR; TCRdb's copy has only in-frame clones and leaves some out. The table lists tens of thousands of clones, approximately 88% of them singletons, with just under 7.5% in the top ten. Sequencing used peripheral blood. Receptors were obtained from a man aged 65-85 years with acute or convalescent COVID-19.

CDR3 residues: CASSQGQLAKNIQYF. For the CDR3, the DNA is TGCGCCAGCAGCCAAGGACAACTAGCCAAAAACATTCAGTACTTC. This chain joins TRBV4-1 and TRBJ2-4; D remains ambiguous. This CDR3 region has 15 residues. Germline V gene sequence: CDR1 MGHRA, CDR2 YSYEKL. The V end lost 1 base, the J end lost 0 bases, and 7 bases lay between the germline ends.

The gene calls are TRBV27 and TRBJ1-2; the D gene is possibly TRBD1 (5 bases). This CDR3 contains 14 residues. V gave up 6 bases and J gave up 2 bases, with 13 bases separating them. Germline-derived CDR1 and CDR2 are MNHEY and SMNVEV (reference sequence). The CDR3 nucleotides are TGTGCCAGCAGCATCGCTGGGGCAAACTATGGCTACACCTTC. It specifies CASSIAGANYGYTF.

V is TRBV2 and J is TRBJ2-2; TRBD2 matches at 11 bases. The length of the CDR3 is 15 residues. V gave up 7 bases and J gave up 4 bases; unmatched junction bases: 5. The germline CDR1 and CDR2 sequences are SNHLY and FYNNEI. The CDR3 DNA is TGTGCCAGCAACGTAGCGGGAGGGAGCACCGGGGAGCTGTTTTTT. Its translation: CASNVAGGSTGELFF.

The chain links TRBV7-9 to TRBJ2-5, with 7 bases identical to TRBD2. This CDR3 has 15 residues. Trimming cost V 4 bases and J 2 bases; bases outside gene matches: 7. Germline CDR1 reads SEHNR; CDR2 reads FQNEAQ (reference sequence). The DNA for the CDR3 is TGTGCCAGCAGCTCCCGGGACTACCGACAAGAGACCCAGTACTTC. Protein: CASSSRDYRQETQYF.

V gene TRBV3-1 (or the pseudogene TRBV3-2) combines with J gene TRBJ2-5; TRBD2 matches at 13 bases. The CDR3 has 16 residues. Trimming at V came to 1 base and at J to 5 bases, leaving 4 bases not matched to a gene. Germline CDR1 is LGHDT and CDR2 is YNNKEL (reference sequence). The CDR3 DNA sequence: TGTGCCAGCAGCCAAGGAACTAGCGGGGGGGTGGAGACCCAGTACTTC. Translating gives CASSQGTSGGVETQYF.

V usage is TRBV10-1 and J usage is TRBJ2-3; the D gene is possibly TRBD1 (5 bases). Germline values: CDR1 WNHNN, CDR2 SYGVQD (reference sequence). Trimming stripped 4 bases from V and 2 bases from J, with 13 bases between. The CDR3 loop spans 15 amino acids. CDR3 in amino acids: CASSVGVGATDTQYF. In DNA, the CDR3 is TGCGCCAGCAGTGTAGGGGTTGGGGCCACAGATACGCAGTATTTT.